The present TCR beta chain was sequenced within a study of Tregs in tolerant kidney transplant recipients. Overall study results and limits: Tolerant patients' donor-specific Tregs expanded beyond overall Tregs, suggesting antigen-driven growth.

The V end lost 6 bases, the J end lost 3 bases, and 12 bases lay between the germline ends. The CDR3 extends over 13 amino acids. The germline CDR1 and CDR2 sequences are LNHDA and SQIVND (reference sequence). This table comes from immunoSEQ multiplex PCR, and its TCRdb copy is limited to in-frame clones, with some not included. Of 1,500 to 2,000 clones in the sample, 40% are singletons; the top ten hold around 23%. In its sample, this clone ranks as large. Its antigen is not identified. The material sequenced was Tregs from blood cultured with allogeneic cells. The rearrangement links TRBV19 to TRBJ2-7; weak D call: TRBD1 (5 bases). This clonotype was obtained from a human patient who received a combined kidney and bone marrow transplant. Some T cells may arise from the graft donor. The CDR3 DNA reads TGTGCCAGTAGCCCAAGTCAGGGCTACGAGCAGTACTTC. This encodes CASSPSQGYEQYF.